The rows below give T cell receptor beta chains drawn from one sample of a study of OX40 agonist ivuxolimab in advanced cancers. Sequenced by immunoSEQ multiplex PCR; TCRdb stores in-frame clones only, minus some. The sample shows about 42,000 clones, approximately 75% of them seen only once. This specimen consisted of CD4+ or CD8+ T cells sorted from blood, obtained in a trial of the OX40 agonist ivuxolimab. All receptors derive from an adult with an advanced solid tumor such as melanoma, head and neck, liver or kidney cancer. Both conserved end residues are part of each CDR3. The order of the fields is J gene, D gene, V gene, clone size, CDR3 DNA, CDR3 protein. The D gene is left open where the match is weak. Size is omitted from some rows. Given values are once, few, many or a class for expanded clones.

j_gene: TRBJ2-1
d_gene: TRBD2
v_gene: TRBV11-2
abundance: -
CDR3nt: TGTGCCAGCAGTTACGGACTAGCGGAATACAATGAGCAGTTCTTC
CDR3aa: CASSYGLAEYNEQFF

j_gene: TRBJ2-5
d_gene: -
v_gene: TRBV7-6
abundance: -
CDR3nt: TGTGCCAGCAGCTCCGGGTCGCAAGAGACCCAGTACTTC
CDR3aa: CASSSGSQETQYF

j_gene: TRBJ1-2
d_gene: -
v_gene: TRBV5-5
abundance: -
CDR3nt: TGTGCCAGCAGCTTGGCCGGAAGGGGTATTAACTATGGCTACACCTTC
CDR3aa: CASSLAGRGINYGYTF

j_gene: TRBJ2-1
d_gene: TRBD2
v_gene: TRBV30
abundance: once
CDR3nt: TGTGCCTGGAGACTAGCGGGATCTTATGAGCAGTTCTTC
CDR3aa: CAWRLAGSYEQFF

j_gene: TRBJ2-3
d_gene: -
v_gene: TRBV2
abundance: -
CDR3nt: TGTGCCAGCAGTGAACTTCGTCGGATTGATACGCAGTATTTT
CDR3aa: CASSELRRIDTQYF

j_gene: TRBJ2-3
d_gene: -
v_gene: TRBV14
abundance: -
CDR3nt: TGTGCCAGCAGCCAAGATTTAGAAGATACGCAGTATTTT
CDR3aa: CASSQDLEDTQYF

j_gene: TRBJ1-6
d_gene: -
v_gene: TRBV7-9
abundance: -
CDR3nt: TGTGCCAGCACCGCGGGGTTAGATTCACCCCTCCACTTT
CDR3aa: CASTAGLDSPLHF

j_gene: TRBJ2-7
d_gene: -
v_gene: TRBV18
abundance: -
CDR3nt: TGTGCCAGCTATAACGACAGCTCCTACGAGCAGTACTTC
CDR3aa: CASYNDSSYEQYF

j_gene: TRBJ1-2
d_gene: -
v_gene: TRBV7-2
abundance: -
CDR3nt: TGTGCCAGCACCCGTGTTGGGGGGCGAGGGGCTTGGGATGGCTACACCTTC
CDR3aa: CASTRVGGRGAWDGYTF

j_gene: TRBJ1-1
d_gene: TRBD1
v_gene: TRBV7-9
abundance: -
CDR3nt: TGTGCCAGCAGCTCCGGGACAGGGGGAGATACTGAAGCTTTCTTT
CDR3aa: CASSSGTGGDTEAFF

j_gene: TRBJ2-7
d_gene: -
v_gene: TRBV6-9
abundance: -
CDR3nt: TGTGCCAGCAGTTACTTGGTAGATCAGGGGCCTACGGAGCAGTACTTC
CDR3aa: CASSYLVDQGPTEQYF

j_gene: TRBJ1-2
d_gene: TRBD1
v_gene: TRBV18
abundance: -
CDR3nt: TGTGCCAGCTCACCCGGAACAGGGGATCTTGGCTACACCTTC
CDR3aa: CASSPGTGDLGYTF

j_gene: TRBJ1-1
d_gene: TRBD1
v_gene: TRBV2
abundance: -
CDR3nt: TGTGCCAGCAGCCGACAGGGGTCGGACACTGAAGCTTTCTTT
CDR3aa: CASSRQGSDTEAFF

j_gene: TRBJ2-3
d_gene: TRBD2
v_gene: TRBV7-2
abundance: -
CDR3nt: TGTGCCAGCAGCGCCGTAGCGGGAGGTCGCACAGATACGCAGTATTTT
CDR3aa: CASSAVAGGRTDTQYF

j_gene: TRBJ2-3
d_gene: TRBD2
v_gene: TRBV5-4
abundance: -
CDR3nt: TGTGCCAGCAGCTTGGGACTAGCGGTAAACCTGGCAGATACGCAGTATTTT
CDR3aa: CASSLGLAVNLADTQYF

j_gene: TRBJ2-7
d_gene: -
v_gene: TRBV7-2
abundance: -
CDR3nt: TGTGCCAGCAGCCCCTCAGGATTCTACGAGCAGTACTTC
CDR3aa: CASSPSGFYEQYF

j_gene: TRBJ2-1
d_gene: -
v_gene: TRBV10-3
abundance: -
CDR3nt: TGTGCCATCAGTGAAATAGGGACGTACAATGAGCAGTTCTTC
CDR3aa: CAISEIGTYNEQFF

j_gene: TRBJ1-1
d_gene: TRBD1
v_gene: TRBV6-6
abundance: -
CDR3nt: TGTGCCAGCAGTTTCCCCCAGGGGGCGCAGAACACTGAAGCTTTCTTT
CDR3aa: CASSFPQGAQNTEAFF